This TCR beta chain is from a study of memory CD4+ T cells and cytomegalovirus serostatus. For this clone: What it binds is unknown.

The CDR3 loop spans 13 amino acids. V was cut by 0 bases and J by 6 bases, with 8 bases left in between. The germline V gene has CDR1 SGHTA and CDR2 FQGNSA. Single viable CD3+CD4+CD8-CD45RO+ cells were sorted as the memory CD4+ T cells. Libraries were prepared by immunoSEQ multiplex PCR; TCRdb keeps only in-frame clonotypes and omits some of them. The sample contains about 41,000 clones, over 65% of which appear only once. General observations from the study: Of under 200 reported CMV TCRbeta sequences, 60 to 85 were found in memory CD4+ repertoires.

Sequencing was carried out using memory CD4+ T cells from blood. The clonotype comes from an adult in good health and CMV-seronegative. V usage is TRBV7-2 and J usage is TRBJ1-2; D might be TRBD1 (5 bases). In nucleotides, the CDR3 is TGTGCCAGCAGCTTAGCGCCGGGGGATGGCTACACCTTC. Translated: CASSLAPGDGYTF.